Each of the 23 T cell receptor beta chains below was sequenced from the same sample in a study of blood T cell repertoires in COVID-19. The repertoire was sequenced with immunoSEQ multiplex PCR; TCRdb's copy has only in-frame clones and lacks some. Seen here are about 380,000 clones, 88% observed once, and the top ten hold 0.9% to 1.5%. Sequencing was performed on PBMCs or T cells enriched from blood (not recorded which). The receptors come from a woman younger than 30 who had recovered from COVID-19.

The CDR3 nucleotides are TGCGCCAGCAGCCAAGATTCCAGCGGTGAAGCTTTCTTT. This translates into CASSQDSSGEAFF. This chain links TRBV4-1 with TRBJ1-1; D is unclear. CDR3 size: 13 residues. V lost 0 bases to trimming and J lost 7 bases, with 9 bases between them. CDR1 and CDR2 (germline): MGHRA, YSYEKL.

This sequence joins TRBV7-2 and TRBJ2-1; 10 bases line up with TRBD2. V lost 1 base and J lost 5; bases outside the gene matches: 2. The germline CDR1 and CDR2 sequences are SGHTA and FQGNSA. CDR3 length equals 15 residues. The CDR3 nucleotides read TGTGCCAGCAGCTTAGAGCGGGGGGGGCACAATGAGCAGTTCTTC. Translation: CASSLERGGHNEQFF.

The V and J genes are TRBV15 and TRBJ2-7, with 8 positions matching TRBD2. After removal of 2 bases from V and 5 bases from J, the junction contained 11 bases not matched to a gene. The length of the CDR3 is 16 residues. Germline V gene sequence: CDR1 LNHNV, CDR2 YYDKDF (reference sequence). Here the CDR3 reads CATSRQRLALSDEQYF. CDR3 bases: TGTGCCACCAGCAGACAAAGACTAGCGCTCTCGGACGAGCAGTACTTC.

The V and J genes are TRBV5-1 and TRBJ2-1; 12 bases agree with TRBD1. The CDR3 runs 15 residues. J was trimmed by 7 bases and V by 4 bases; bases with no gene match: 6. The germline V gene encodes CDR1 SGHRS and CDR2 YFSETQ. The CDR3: CASSLGQGAVNEQFF. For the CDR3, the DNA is TGCGCCAGCAGCCTGGGACAGGGGGCGGTTAATGAGCAGTTCTTC. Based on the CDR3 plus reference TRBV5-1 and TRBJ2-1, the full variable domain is KAGVTQTPRYLIKTRGQQVTLSCSPISGHRSVSWYQQTPGQGLQFLFEYFSETQRNKGNFPGRFSGRQFSNSRSEMNVSTLELGDSALYLCASSLGQGAVNEQFFGPGTRLTVL.

CDR3 bases: TGTGCCAGCAGCTTAGGGAGGCAGGGGCTAGGAGCTTTCTTT. Its protein is CASSLGRQGLGAFF. The gene calls are TRBV13 and TRBJ1-1, with a weak D call TRBD1 (6 bases). Trimming removed 0 bases at V and 10 bases at J, with 15 bases between. The CDR3 is 14 residues long. Per germline, CDR1 PRHDT and CDR2 FYEKMQ (reference sequence).

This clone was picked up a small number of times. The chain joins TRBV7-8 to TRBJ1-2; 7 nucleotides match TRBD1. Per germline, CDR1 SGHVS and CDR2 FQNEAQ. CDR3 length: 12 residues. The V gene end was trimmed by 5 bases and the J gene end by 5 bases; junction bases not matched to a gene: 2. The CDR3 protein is CASSGTAYGYTF. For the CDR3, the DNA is TGTGCCAGCAGCGGGACAGCATATGGCTACACCTTC.

The chain's CDR3 is CASGAGQGFFEQYF. CDR3 nucleotides: TGTGCTAGTGGTGCCGGACAGGGATTCTTCGAGCAGTACTTC. The chain carries TRBV12-5 and TRBJ2-7, with 8 bases lining up with TRBD1. CDR1 and CDR2 from the germline V gene are LGHNT and FRNRAP. This CDR3 is 14 amino acids long. After removal of 5 bases from V and 6 bases from J, the junction contained 9 bases not matched to a gene.

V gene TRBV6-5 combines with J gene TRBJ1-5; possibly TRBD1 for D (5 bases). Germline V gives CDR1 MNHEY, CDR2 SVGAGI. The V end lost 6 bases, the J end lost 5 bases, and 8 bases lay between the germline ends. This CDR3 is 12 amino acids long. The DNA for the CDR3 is TGTGCCAGCAGGGACACCGATCAGCCCCAGCATTTT. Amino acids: CASRDTDQPQHF.

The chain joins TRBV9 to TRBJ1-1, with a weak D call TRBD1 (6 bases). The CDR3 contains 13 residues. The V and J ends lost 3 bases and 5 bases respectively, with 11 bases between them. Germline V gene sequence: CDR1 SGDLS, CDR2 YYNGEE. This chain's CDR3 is CASSAGVGTEAFF. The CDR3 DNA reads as TGTGCCAGCAGCGCAGGGGTCGGTACTGAAGCTTTCTTT.

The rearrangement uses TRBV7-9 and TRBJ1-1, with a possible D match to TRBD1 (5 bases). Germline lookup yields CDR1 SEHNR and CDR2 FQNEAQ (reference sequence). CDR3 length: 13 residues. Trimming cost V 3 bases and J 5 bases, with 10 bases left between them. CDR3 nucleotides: TGTGCCAGCAGCTTGGAAGGGGCTACTGAAGCTTTCTTT. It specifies CASSLEGATEAFF.

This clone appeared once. The DNA of the CDR3 is TGTGCCAGCTCACCACCCCAGGCGGGAAACAATGAGCAGTTCTTC. Amino acid sequence: CASSPPQAGNNEQFF. The chain carries TRBV18 and TRBJ2-1; possible D gene TRBD2, 6 bases. Germline V gene lookup returns CDR1 KGHSH and CDR2 LQKENI. V lost 0 bases and J 5 bases, leaving 11 bases between the germline ends. The CDR3 runs to 15 residues.

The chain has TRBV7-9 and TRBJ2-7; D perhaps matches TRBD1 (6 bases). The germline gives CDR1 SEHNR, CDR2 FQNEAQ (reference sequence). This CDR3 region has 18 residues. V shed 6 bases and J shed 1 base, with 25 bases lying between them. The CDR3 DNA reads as TGTGCCAGCAGACGAACAGGGTCCCCCAACACACAGTCCTACGAGCAGTACTTC. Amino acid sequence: CASRRTGSPNTQSYEQYF.

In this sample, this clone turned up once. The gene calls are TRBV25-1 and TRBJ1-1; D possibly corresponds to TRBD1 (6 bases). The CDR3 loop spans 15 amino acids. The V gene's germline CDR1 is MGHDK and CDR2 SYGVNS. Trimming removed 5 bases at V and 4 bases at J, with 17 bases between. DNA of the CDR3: TGTGCCAGCAGTACATACTCAGGGGCGGGCACTGAAGCTTTCTTT. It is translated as CASSTYSGAGTEAFF. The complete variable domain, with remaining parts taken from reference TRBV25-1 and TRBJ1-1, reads EADIYQTPRYLVIGTGKKITLECSQTMGHDKMYWYQQDPGMELHLIHYSYGVNSTEKGDLSSESTVSRIRTEHFPLTLESARPSHTSQYLCASSTYSGAGTEAFFGQGTRLTVV.

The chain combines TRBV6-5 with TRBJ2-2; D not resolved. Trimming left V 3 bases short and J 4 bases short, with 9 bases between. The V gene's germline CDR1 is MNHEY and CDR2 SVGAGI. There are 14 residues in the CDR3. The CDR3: CASSYRLATGELFF. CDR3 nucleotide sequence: TGTGCCAGCAGTTATAGACTGGCCACCGGGGAGCTGTTTTTT.

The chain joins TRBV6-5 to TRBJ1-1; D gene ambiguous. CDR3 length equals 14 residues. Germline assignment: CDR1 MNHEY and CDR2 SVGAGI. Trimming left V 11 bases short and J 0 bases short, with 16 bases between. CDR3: CAAQVGRLNTEAFF. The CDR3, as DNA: TGTGCCGCCCAGGTAGGAAGGCTGAACACTGAAGCTTTCTTT.

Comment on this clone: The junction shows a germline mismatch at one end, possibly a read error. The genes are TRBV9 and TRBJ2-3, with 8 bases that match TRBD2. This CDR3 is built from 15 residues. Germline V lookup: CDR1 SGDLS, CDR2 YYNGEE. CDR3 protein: CASSRASGFRDAQYF. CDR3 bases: TGTGCCAGCAGCAGGGCTAGCGGGTTTAGAGATGCGCAGTATTTT.

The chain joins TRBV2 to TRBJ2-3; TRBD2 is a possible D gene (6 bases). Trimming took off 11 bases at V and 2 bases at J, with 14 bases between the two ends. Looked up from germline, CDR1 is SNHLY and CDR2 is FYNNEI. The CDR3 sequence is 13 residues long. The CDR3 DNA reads TGTGCCGGAGGGCCCGGCTTCACAGATACGCAGTATTTT. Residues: CAGGPGFTDTQYF.

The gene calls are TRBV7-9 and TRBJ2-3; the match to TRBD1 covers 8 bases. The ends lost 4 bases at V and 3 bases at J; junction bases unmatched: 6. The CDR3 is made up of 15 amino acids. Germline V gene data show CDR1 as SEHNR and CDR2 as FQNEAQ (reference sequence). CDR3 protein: CASSSSTGVTDTQYF. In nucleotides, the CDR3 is TGTGCCAGCAGCTCTTCGACAGGGGTAACAGATACGCAGTATTTT.

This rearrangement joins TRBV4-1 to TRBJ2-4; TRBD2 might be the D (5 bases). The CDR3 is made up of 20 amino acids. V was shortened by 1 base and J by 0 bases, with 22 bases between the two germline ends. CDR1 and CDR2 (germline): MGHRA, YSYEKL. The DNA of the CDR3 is TGCGCCAGCAGCCAAGTGAGCGGCCCCCCAGGAGTACTAGCCAAAAACATTCAGTACTTC. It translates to CASSQVSGPPGVLAKNIQYF.

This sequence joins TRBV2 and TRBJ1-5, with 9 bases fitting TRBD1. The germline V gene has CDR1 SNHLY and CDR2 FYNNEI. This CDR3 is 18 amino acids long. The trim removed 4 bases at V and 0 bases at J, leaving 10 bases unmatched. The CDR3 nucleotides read TGTGCCAGCAGTGTCAGAGGGACAGGGCACTATAGCAATCAGCCCCAGCATTTT. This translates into CASSVRGTGHYSNQPQHF.

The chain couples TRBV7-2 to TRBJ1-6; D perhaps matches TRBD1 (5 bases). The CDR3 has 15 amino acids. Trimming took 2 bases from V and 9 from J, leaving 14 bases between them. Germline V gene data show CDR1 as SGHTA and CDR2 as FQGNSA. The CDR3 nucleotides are TGTGCCAGCAGCTTATTCTCGGGGGACGGTTCACCCCTCCACTTT. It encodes CASSLFSGDGSPLHF.

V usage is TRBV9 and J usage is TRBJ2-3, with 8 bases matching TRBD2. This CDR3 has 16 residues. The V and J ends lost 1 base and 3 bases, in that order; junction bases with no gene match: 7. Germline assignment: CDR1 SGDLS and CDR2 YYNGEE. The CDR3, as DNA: TGTGCCAGCAGCGTATCCGGGGGGGTTGTTACAGATACGCAGTATTTT. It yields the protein CASSVSGGVVTDTQYF. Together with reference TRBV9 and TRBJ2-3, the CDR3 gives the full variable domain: DSGVTQTPKHLITATGQRVTLRCSPRSGDLSVYWYQQSLDQGLQFLIQYYNGEERAKGNILERFSAQQFPDLHSELNLSSLELGDSALYFCASSVSGGVVTDTQYFGPGTRLTVL.

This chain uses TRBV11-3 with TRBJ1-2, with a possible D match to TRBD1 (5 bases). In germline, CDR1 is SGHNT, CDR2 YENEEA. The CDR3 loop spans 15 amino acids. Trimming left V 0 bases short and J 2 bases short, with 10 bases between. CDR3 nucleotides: TGTGCCAGCAGCTTAGACCCAGACAGAAACTATGGCTACACCTTC. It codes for CASSLDPDRNYGYTF.